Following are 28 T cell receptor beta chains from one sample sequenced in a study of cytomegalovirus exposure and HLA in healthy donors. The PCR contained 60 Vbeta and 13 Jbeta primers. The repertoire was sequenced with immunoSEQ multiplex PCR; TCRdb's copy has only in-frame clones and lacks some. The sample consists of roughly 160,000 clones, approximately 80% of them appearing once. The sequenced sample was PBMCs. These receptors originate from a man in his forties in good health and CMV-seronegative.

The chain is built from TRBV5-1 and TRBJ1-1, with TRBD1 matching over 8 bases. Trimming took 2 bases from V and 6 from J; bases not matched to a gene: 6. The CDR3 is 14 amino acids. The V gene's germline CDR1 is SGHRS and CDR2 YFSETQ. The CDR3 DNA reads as TGCGCCAGCAGCTTCGGACAGGGCAACGCTGAAGCTTTCTTT. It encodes CASSFGQGNAEAFF.

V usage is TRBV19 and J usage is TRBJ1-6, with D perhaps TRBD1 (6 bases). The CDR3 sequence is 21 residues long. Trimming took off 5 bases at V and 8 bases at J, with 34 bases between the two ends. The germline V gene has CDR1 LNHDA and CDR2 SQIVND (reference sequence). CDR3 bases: TGTGCCAGTAGTCCGAGCGCCGGTTTTGGTGACAGGCTGGAAATACATTCACCCCTCCACTTT. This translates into CASSPSAGFGDRLEIHSPLHF.

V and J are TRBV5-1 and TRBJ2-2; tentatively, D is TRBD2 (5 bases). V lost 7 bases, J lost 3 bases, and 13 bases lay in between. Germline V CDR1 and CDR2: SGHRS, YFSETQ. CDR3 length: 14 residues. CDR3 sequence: CASAPHGDTGELFF. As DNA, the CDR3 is TGCGCCAGCGCCCCACACGGGGACACCGGGGAGCTGTTTTTT.

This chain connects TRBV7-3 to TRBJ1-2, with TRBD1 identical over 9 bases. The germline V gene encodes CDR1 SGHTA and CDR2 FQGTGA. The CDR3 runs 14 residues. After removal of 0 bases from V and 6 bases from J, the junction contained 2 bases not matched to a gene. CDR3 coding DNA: TGTGCCAGCAGCTTAACCCGGGACAGGGATGGCTACACCTTC. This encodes CASSLTRDRDGYTF.

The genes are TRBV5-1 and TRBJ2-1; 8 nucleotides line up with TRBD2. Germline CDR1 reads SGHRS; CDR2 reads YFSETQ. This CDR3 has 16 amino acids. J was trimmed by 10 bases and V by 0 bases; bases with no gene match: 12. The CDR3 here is CASSLENGGVSREQFF. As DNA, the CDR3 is TGCGCCAGCAGCTTGGAGAACGGGGGGGTATCGAGGGAGCAGTTCTTC.

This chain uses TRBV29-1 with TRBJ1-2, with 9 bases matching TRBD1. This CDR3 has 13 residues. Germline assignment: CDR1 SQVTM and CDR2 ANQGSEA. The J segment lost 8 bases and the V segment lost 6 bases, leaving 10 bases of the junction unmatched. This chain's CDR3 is CSVLLQGAQGYTF. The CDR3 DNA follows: TGCAGCGTACTGTTACAGGGGGCGCAGGGCTACACCTTC. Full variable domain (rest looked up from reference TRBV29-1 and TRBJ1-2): SAVISQKPSRDICQRGTSLTIQCQVDSQVTMMFWYRQQPGQSLTLIATANQGSEATYESGFVIDKFPISRPNLTFSTLTVSNMSPEDSSIYLCSVLLQGAQGYTFGSGTRLTVV.

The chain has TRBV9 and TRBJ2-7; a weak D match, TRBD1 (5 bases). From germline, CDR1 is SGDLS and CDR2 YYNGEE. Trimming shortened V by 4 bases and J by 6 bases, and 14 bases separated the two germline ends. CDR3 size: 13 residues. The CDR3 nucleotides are TGTGCCAGCAGCACCCGGCAGGGTCTCGAGCAGTACTTC. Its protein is CASSTRQGLEQYF.

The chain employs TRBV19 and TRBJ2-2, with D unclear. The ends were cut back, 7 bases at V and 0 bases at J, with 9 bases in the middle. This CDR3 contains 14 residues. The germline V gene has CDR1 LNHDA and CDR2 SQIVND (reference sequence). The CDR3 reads CASNQNTNTGELFF. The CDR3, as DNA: TGTGCCAGTAACCAAAACACGAACACCGGGGAGCTGTTTTTT.

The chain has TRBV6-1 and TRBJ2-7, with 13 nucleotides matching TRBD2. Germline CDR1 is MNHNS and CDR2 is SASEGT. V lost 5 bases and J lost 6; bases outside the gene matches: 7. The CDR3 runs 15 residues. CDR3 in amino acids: CASSPGLAGEPEQYF. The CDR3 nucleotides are TGTGCCAGCAGTCCTGGACTAGCGGGGGAACCCGAGCAGTACTTC.

The CDR3 DNA reads as TGTGCCAGCAGCCCCCGGGACTCCCGGGGGGGGTCCGGGGAGCTGTTTTTT. This codes for CASSPRDSRGGSGELFF. The chain employs TRBV7-3 and TRBJ2-2; 8 bases are a match to TRBD2. Trimming at V came to 5 bases and at J to 6 bases, leaving 14 bases not matched to a gene. Germline CDR1 is SGHTA and CDR2 is FQGTGA. The CDR3 has 17 amino acids.

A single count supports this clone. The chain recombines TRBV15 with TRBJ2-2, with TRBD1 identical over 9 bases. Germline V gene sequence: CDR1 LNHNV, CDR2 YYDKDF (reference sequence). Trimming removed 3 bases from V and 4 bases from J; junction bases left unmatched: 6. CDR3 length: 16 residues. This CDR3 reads CATSSRDRVGTGELFF. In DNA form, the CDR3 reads TGTGCCACCAGCAGCCGGGACAGGGTCGGCACCGGGGAGCTGTTTTTT.

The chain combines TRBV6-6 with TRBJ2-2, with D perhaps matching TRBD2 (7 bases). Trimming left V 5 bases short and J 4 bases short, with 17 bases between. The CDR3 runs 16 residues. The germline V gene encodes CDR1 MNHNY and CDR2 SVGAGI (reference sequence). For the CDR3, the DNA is TGTGCCAGCAGTCGAGATCGGGGGGCGGTCACCGGGGAGCTGTTTTTT. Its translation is CASSRDRGAVTGELFF.

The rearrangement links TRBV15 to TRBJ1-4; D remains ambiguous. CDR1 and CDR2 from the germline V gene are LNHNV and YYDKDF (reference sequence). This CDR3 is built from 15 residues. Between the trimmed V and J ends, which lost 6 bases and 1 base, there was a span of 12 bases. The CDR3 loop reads CATSLRGLTNEKLFF. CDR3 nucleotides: TGTGCCACCAGTCTGAGAGGTTTAACTAATGAAAAACTGTTTTTT.

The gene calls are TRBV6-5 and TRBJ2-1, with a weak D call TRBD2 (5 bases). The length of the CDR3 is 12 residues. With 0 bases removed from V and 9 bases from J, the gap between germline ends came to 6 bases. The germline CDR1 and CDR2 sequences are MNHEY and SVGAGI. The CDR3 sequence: CASSYSGVEQFF. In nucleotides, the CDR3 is TGTGCCAGCAGTTACTCGGGAGTTGAGCAGTTCTTC.

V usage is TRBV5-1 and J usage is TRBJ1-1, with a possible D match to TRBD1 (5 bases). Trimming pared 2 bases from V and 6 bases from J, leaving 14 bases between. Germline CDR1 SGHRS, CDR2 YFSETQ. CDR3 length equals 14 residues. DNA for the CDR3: TGCGCCAGCAGCTTTGATATGAGCAGGGCTGAAGCTTTCTTT. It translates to CASSFDMSRAEAFF.

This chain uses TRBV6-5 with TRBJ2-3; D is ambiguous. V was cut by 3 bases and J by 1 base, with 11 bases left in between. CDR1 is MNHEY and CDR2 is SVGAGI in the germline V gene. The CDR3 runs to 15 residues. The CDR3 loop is CASSYQGLGTDTQYF. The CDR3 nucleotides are TGTGCCAGCAGTTATCAAGGCCTAGGCACAGATACGCAGTATTTT.

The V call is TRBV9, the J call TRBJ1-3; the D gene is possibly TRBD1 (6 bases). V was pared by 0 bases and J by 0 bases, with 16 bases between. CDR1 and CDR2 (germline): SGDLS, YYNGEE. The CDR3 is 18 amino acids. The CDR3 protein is CASSVVGGGPSSGNTIYF. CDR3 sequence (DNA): TGTGCCAGCAGCGTAGTAGGTGGGGGCCCTAGCTCTGGAAACACCATATATTTT.

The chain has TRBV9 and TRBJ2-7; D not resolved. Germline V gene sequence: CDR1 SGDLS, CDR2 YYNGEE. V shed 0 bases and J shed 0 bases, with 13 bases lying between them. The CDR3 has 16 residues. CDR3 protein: CASSVGNSLFSYEQYF. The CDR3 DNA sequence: TGTGCCAGCAGCGTAGGAAACTCTTTATTCTCCTACGAGCAGTACTTC.

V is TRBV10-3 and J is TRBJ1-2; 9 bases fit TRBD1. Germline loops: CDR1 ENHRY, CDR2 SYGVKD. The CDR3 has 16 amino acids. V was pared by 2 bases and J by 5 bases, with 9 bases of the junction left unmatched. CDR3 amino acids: CAISETSTGGWYGYTF. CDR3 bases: TGTGCCATCAGTGAGACCTCGACAGGGGGGTGGTATGGCTACACCTTC.

CDR3 protein: CASSRISGLGGYTF. The CDR3 coding sequence is TGTGCCAGCAGCCGGATTTCAGGGCTTGGGGGCTACACCTTC. The rearrangement links TRBV11-1 to TRBJ1-2; D possibly corresponds to TRBD1 (5 bases). The CDR3 is 14 amino acids. V was cut by 5 bases and J by 8 bases, with 18 bases left in between. The germline gives CDR1 SGHAT, CDR2 FQDESV (reference sequence).

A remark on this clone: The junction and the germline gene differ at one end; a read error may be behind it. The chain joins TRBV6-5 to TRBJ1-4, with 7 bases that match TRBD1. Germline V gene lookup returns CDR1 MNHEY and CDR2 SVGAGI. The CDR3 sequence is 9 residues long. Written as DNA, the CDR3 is TGTGCCAGCACCTCCGGGACAGACTTT. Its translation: CASTSGTDF.

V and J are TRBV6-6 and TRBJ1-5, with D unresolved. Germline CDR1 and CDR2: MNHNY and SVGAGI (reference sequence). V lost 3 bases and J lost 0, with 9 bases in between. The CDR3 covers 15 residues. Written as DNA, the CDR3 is TGTGCCAGCAGTTATTGGGAGAATAGCAATCAGCCCCAGCATTTT. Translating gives CASSYWENSNQPQHF.

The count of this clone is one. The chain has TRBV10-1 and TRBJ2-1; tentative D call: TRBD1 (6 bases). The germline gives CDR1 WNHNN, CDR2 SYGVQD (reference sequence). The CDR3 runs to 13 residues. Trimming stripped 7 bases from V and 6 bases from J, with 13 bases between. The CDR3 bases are TGCGCCAGCAAGGAAGGGGGAAGCAATGAGCAGTTCTTC. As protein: CASKEGGSNEQFF.

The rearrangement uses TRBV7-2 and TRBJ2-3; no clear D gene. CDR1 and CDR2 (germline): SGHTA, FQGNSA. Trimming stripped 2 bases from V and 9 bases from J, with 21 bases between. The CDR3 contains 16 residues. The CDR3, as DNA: TGTGCCAGCAGCTTATCGCCCGGCCACAGACGGATGACGCAGTATTTT. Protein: CASSLSPGHRRMTQYF.

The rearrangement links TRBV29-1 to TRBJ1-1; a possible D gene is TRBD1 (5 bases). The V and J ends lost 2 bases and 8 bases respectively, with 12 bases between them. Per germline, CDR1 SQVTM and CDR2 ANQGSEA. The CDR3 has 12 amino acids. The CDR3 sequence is CSVESSDREAFF. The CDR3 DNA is TGCAGCGTTGAATCGTCAGACAGAGAAGCTTTCTTT.

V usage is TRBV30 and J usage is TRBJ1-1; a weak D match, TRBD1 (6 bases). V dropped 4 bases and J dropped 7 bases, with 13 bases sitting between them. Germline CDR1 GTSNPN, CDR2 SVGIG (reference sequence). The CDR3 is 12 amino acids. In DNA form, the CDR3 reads TGTGCCTGGATGGGCGGGGGCATTGAAGCTTTCTTT. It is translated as CAWMGGGIEAFF.

The CDR3 loop is CASIKARDGKAFF. The CDR3 nucleotides are TGTGCCAGCATTAAGGCCCGGGATGGGAAAGCTTTCTTT. The chain combines TRBV2 with TRBJ1-1; D is unclear. This CDR3 region has 13 residues. Per the germline V gene, CDR1 is SNHLY and CDR2 is FYNNEI. The V gene lost 7 bases and the J gene lost 9 bases, with 18 bases spanning the gap.

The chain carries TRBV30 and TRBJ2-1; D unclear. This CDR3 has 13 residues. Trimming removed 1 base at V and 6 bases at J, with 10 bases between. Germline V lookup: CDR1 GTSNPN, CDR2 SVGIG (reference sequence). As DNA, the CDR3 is TGTGCCTGGAGTGGGCAGGTCGGCAATGAGCAGTTCTTC. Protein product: CAWSGQVGNEQFF.